One and the same sample provided the 18 T cell receptor beta chains below, sequenced in a study of blood T cell repertoires in COVID-19. Sequenced by immunoSEQ multiplex PCR; TCRdb stores in-frame clones only, minus some. This table holds around 100,000 clones, 82% found once. The sample taken for sequencing was peripheral blood. Every receptor here comes from a man between 60 and 75 years old with acute or convalescent COVID-19.

The chain has TRBV6-2 or TRBV6-3 and TRBJ1-1; D gene uncertain. CDR1 is MNHEY and CDR2 is SVGEGT in the germline V gene. CDR3 length equals 14 residues. The germline V and J ends were trimmed by 2 bases and 2 bases, with 9 bases remaining between them. CDR3 loop: CASSYPQVNTEAFF. DNA of the CDR3: TGTGCCAGCAGTTACCCCCAGGTTAACACTGAAGCTTTCTTT.

V and J are TRBV6-5 and TRBJ2-1; 7 bases fit TRBD1. Trimming cost V 6 bases and J 7 bases; bases outside gene matches: 6. The germline V gene encodes CDR1 MNHEY and CDR2 SVGAGI. This CDR3 is 13 amino acids long. As DNA, the CDR3 is TGTGCCAGCAGCCCGGGACAGAGGAATGAGCAGTTCTTC. Its translation is CASSPGQRNEQFF.

The CDR3 bases are TGCAGCTTCCGGGACAGGGAATACGGCGGGAGAATTGATACGCAGTATTTT. This translates into CSFRDREYGGRIDTQYF. The chain combines TRBV29-1 with TRBJ2-3; TRBD1 agrees at 9 bases. The length of the CDR3 is 17 residues. The J segment lost 6 bases and the V segment lost 8 bases, leaving 21 bases of the junction unmatched. Per the germline V gene, CDR1 is SQVTM and CDR2 is ANQGSEA.

The chain employs TRBV10-3 and TRBJ1-2; the D gene is possibly TRBD1 (6 bases). CDR3 size: 14 residues. Germline CDR1 and CDR2: ENHRY and SYGVKD. V gave up 0 bases and J gave up 5 bases, with 10 bases separating them. In DNA form, the CDR3 reads TGTGCCATCAGTGAGTCGTACAGGGAGTATGGCTACACCTTC. Translating it yields CAISESYREYGYTF.

The V and J genes are TRBV15 and TRBJ2-7; 8 nucleotides line up with TRBD1. The CDR3 is 15 amino acids. Germline V CDR1 and CDR2: LNHNV, YYDKDF (reference sequence). V lost 0 bases to trimming and J lost 6 bases; unmatched junction nucleotides: 7. The CDR3 spells CATSRDRGQVREQYF. The CDR3 nucleotides are TGTGCCACCAGCAGAGATCGGGGACAGGTTCGCGAGCAGTACTTC.

This clone was seen a handful of times. This chain uses TRBV3-1 (or the pseudogene TRBV3-2) with TRBJ1-4; TRBD1 matches at 8 bases. The CDR3 runs to 14 residues. The V gene end was trimmed by 4 bases and the J gene end by 7 bases; junction bases not matched to a gene: 5. The germline V gene encodes CDR1 LGHDT and CDR2 YNNKEL (reference sequence). The CDR3, as DNA: TGTGCCAGCAGCCCGACAGGGGAGGGTGAAAAACTGTTTTTT. The encoded protein is CASSPTGEGEKLFF.

This clone was counted between two and nine times. J is TRBJ2-1 and V is TRBV2, with 7 bases identical to TRBD1. There are 15 residues in the CDR3. Germline V gene sequence: CDR1 SNHLY, CDR2 FYNNEI. The ends lost 4 bases at V and 4 bases at J; junction bases unmatched: 7. CDR3 protein: CASSADRVYYNEQFF. The CDR3 DNA sequence: TGTGCCAGCAGTGCTGACAGGGTCTATTACAATGAGCAGTTCTTC.

The V gene is TRBV19, the J gene TRBJ1-5, with 8 bases identical to TRBD1. The germline V gene has CDR1 LNHDA and CDR2 SQIVND (reference sequence). Losses at the gene ends were 4 bases for V and 2 bases for J; bases not matched to a gene: 7. There are 16 residues in the CDR3. CDR3 nucleotide sequence: TGTGCCAGTAGTAGGGGGTGGGGACAGGGCAATCAGCCCCAGCATTTT. Its protein product is CASSRGWGQGNQPQHF.

This clone has a handful of counts. The chain has TRBV19 and TRBJ1-1; D is possibly TRBD1 (6 bases). The CDR3 has 16 residues. The germline V gene encodes CDR1 LNHDA and CDR2 SQIVND (reference sequence). V was clipped by 5 bases and J by 5 bases, with 21 bases between them. The CDR3, as DNA: TGTGCCAGTAGTCTCAAAGGGGGGGGACTAAGGACTGAAGCTTTCTTT. Its protein is CASSLKGGGLRTEAFF. Full variable domain (rest looked up from reference TRBV19 and TRBJ1-1): DGGITQSPKYLFRKEGQNVTLSCEQNLNHDAMYWYRQDPGQGLRLIYYSQIVNDFQKGDIAEGYSVSREKKESFPLTVTSAQKNPTAFYLCASSLKGGGLRTEAFFGQGTRLTVV.

The CDR3 DNA is TGTGCCAGCAGCTCACAGGGGAAGTACGAGCAGTACTTC. Its translation is CASSSQGKYEQYF. V and J are TRBV5-4 and TRBJ2-7; the match to TRBD1 covers 7 bases. The CDR3 runs to 13 residues. Germline trimming cut 3 bases from V and 4 bases from J; bases unmatched to any gene: 4. Germline V lookup: CDR1 SGHNT, CDR2 YYREEE (reference sequence).

The V call is TRBV18, the J call TRBJ1-5, with a weak D call TRBD1 (5 bases). The CDR3 contains 14 residues. Trimming shortened V by 4 bases and J by 3 bases, and 10 bases separated the two germline ends. Germline CDR1 KGHSH, CDR2 LQKENI. As DNA, the CDR3 is TGTGCCAGCTCACTGGGACTAAACAATCAGCCCCAGCATTTT. This translates into CASSLGLNNQPQHF.

The chain carries TRBV29-1 and TRBJ2-3; maybe TRBD1 (5 bases). There are 13 residues in the CDR3. The germline V gene has CDR1 SQVTM and CDR2 ANQGSEA. DNA for the CDR3: TGCATCGCCCAGGACACGAGCACAGATACGCAGTATTTT. Amino acids: CIAQDTSTDTQYF.

The V and J genes are TRBV18 and TRBJ2-4; 9 bases are shared with TRBD1. The CDR3 length is 15 residues. CDR1 is KGHSH and CDR2 is LQKENI in the germline V gene. V shed 4 bases and J 5 bases; nucleotides not matched to a gene: 6. The CDR3 sequence is CASSQQGAPENIQYF. The CDR3 DNA reads TGTGCCAGCTCACAACAGGGGGCCCCGGAAAACATTCAGTACTTC.

The chain recombines TRBV12-3 or TRBV12-4 with TRBJ1-2, with D perhaps matching TRBD1 (5 bases). The CDR3 is 13 amino acids. V dropped 6 bases and J dropped 2 bases, with 10 bases sitting between them. Here the CDR3 DNA reads TGTGCCAGCAGCCTACAGGTGAACTATGGCTACACCTTC. This codes for CASSLQVNYGYTF.

J is TRBJ2-7 and V is TRBV24-1, with D perhaps matching TRBD1 (5 bases). Germline lookup yields CDR1 KGHDR and CDR2 SFDVKD. Between the trimmed V and J ends, which lost 1 base and 7 bases, there was a span of 7 bases. This CDR3 is built from 12 residues. Here the CDR3 reads CATSDFKGEQYF. The CDR3 DNA follows: TGTGCCACCAGTGATTTTAAGGGGGAGCAGTACTTC.

This rearrangement joins TRBV7-9 to TRBJ1-4; 11 bases align to TRBD1. Germline V gene data show CDR1 as SEHNR and CDR2 as FQNEAQ (reference sequence). The CDR3 consists of 17 residues. J lost 2 bases, V lost 3 bases, and 5 bases had no gene match. The CDR3 protein is CASSFSGQGATNEKLFF. The CDR3 DNA reads TGTGCCAGCAGCTTTAGTGGACAGGGGGCGACTAATGAAAAACTGTTTTTT.

The chain couples TRBV27 to TRBJ2-7; 12 positions agree with TRBD2. CDR1 is MNHEY, CDR2 SMNVEV, per germline (reference sequence). The CDR3 is 16 amino acids. V lost 4 bases to trimming and J lost 1 base; unmatched junction nucleotides: 5. The CDR3 sequence: CASSSRLAGESYEQYF. The CDR3 nucleotides are TGTGCCAGCAGTTCGAGACTAGCGGGAGAATCCTACGAGCAGTACTTC.

This chain uses TRBV5-4 with TRBJ2-1; D may be TRBD1 (5 bases). Germline CDR1 is SGHNT and CDR2 is YYREEE (reference sequence). Trimming cost V 4 bases and J 8 bases, with 25 bases left between them. The CDR3 covers 17 residues. The CDR3 reads CASSTRTFPGSMYEQFF. In DNA, the CDR3 is TGTGCCAGCAGCACCCGGACATTCCCAGGGTCTATGTATGAGCAGTTCTTC.